This entry is about one T cell receptor beta chain. The antigen is not known. The CDR3 sequence is 14 residues long. Trimming stripped 4 bases from V and 1 base from J, with 10 bases between. Germline values: CDR1 WNHNN, CDR2 SYGVQD (reference sequence). Sequenced by immunoSEQ multiplex PCR; TCRdb stores in-frame clones only, minus some. Among some 120,000 clones listed, 92% were seen once. The sample originates from a study of CD4+ T cells in melanoma. Findings and caveats of the study: Neoantigen-specific CD4+ T cells in melanoma reportedly had diverse differentiation states. A reported correlation linked neoantigen-specific CD4+ T cells to CD8+, macrophage and B cell function.

V is TRBV10-1 and J is TRBJ1-1; weak D call: TRBD1 (5 bases). This clonotype originated in a human donor with melanoma. The specimen sequenced was peripheral blood. DNA of the CDR3: TGCGCCAGCAGTGGGGGCCAAGCGAACACTGAAGCTTTCTTT. Its protein is CASSGGQANTEAFF.